Listed here are 27 T cell receptor beta chains from one sample, sequenced in a study of blood T cell repertoires in COVID-19. Sequencing was performed with immunoSEQ multiplex PCR; in TCRdb, only in-frame clones are kept and a portion is missing. The sample yields a few hundred thousand clones, about nine tenths seen once. The sequenced material came from peripheral blood. The receptors stem from a man aged 55 to 70 who had recovered from COVID-19.

The chain has TRBV5-1 and TRBJ2-7; 8 nucleotides agree with TRBD1. Losses at the gene ends were 5 bases for V and 2 bases for J; bases not matched to a gene: 6. The CDR3 runs to 14 residues. CDR1 is SGHRS and CDR2 is YFSETQ in the germline V gene. Here the CDR3 reads CASSPDRAPYEQYF. The CDR3 region has the DNA TGCGCCAGCAGTCCGGACAGGGCTCCCTACGAGCAGTACTTC.

The chain uses TRBV19 and TRBJ2-5, with D possibly TRBD1 on 6 matching bases. Trimming cost V 6 bases and J 2 bases, with 13 bases left between them. This CDR3 spans 14 amino acids. Germline V lookup: CDR1 LNHDA, CDR2 SQIVND (reference sequence). DNA for the CDR3: TGTGCCAGTAGATTACAGGGATCTCAAGAGACCCAGTACTTC. This gives the protein CASRLQGSQETQYF.

The chain carries TRBV27 and TRBJ1-5; D uncertain. The CDR3 spans 15 residues. V lost 8 bases and J 0 bases, leaving 14 bases between the germline ends. The germline CDR1 and CDR2 sequences are MNHEY and SMNVEV (reference sequence). For the CDR3, the DNA is TGTGCCAGCGCCCGTCTGGCAGTTAGCAATCAGCCCCAGCATTTT. Translated, it gives CASARLAVSNQPQHF.

The chain uses TRBV9 and TRBJ2-7; possibly TRBD1 for D (7 bases). The CDR3 extends over 14 amino acids. The V gene's germline CDR1 is SGDLS and CDR2 YYNGEE. V shed 0 bases and J shed 6 bases, with 13 bases lying between them. In DNA form, the CDR3 reads TGTGCCAGCAGCGTAGGAGGAGGGGGCTTCGAGCAGTACTTC. This codes for CASSVGGGGFEQYF.

This clone was seen a handful of times. V gene TRBV7-9 combines with J gene TRBJ2-2; the D is unclear. Germline lookup yields CDR1 SEHNR and CDR2 FQNEAQ (reference sequence). The CDR3 totals 16 residues. Deletions cut 11 bases from V and 2 bases from J, with 21 bases between. The chain's CDR3 is CAFPKLREGNTGELFF. The CDR3 region has the DNA TGTGCCTTCCCAAAACTAAGAGAAGGTAACACCGGGGAGCTGTTTTTT.

The genes are TRBV5-4 and TRBJ2-1; unclear D gene. The germline gives CDR1 SGHNT, CDR2 YYREEE (reference sequence). The CDR3 loop spans 15 amino acids. The ends were cut back, 4 bases at V and 0 bases at J, with 11 bases in the middle. CDR3 region: CASSVFESSYNEQFF. CDR3 bases: TGTGCCAGCAGCGTATTTGAGAGCTCCTACAATGAGCAGTTCTTC.

J is TRBJ1-3 and V is TRBV6-6, with D maybe TRBD1 (5 bases). The V gene's germline CDR1 is MNHNY and CDR2 SVGAGI (reference sequence). The CDR3 has 13 residues. Trimming cost V 6 bases and J 3 bases, with 9 bases left between them. CDR3 nucleotide sequence: TGTGCCAGCAGAGCGGGGGTTGGAAACACCATATATTTT. It codes for CASRAGVGNTIYF.

This chain joins TRBV5-1 and TRBJ1-4; 7 nucleotides align to TRBD1. Per germline, CDR1 SGHRS and CDR2 YFSETQ. CDR3 size: 14 residues. The ends lost 3 bases at V and 4 bases at J; junction bases unmatched: 3. The CDR3 region is CASSSGTVNEKLFF. The CDR3 DNA reads TGCGCCAGCAGCTCCGGGACAGTTAATGAAAAACTGTTTTTT.

The V call is TRBV7-9, the J call TRBJ2-3; D uncertain. The germline V gene encodes CDR1 SEHNR and CDR2 FQNEAQ (reference sequence). The CDR3 runs to 16 residues. Trimming removed 1 base at V and 1 base at J, with 12 bases between. Written as DNA, the CDR3 is TGTGCCAGCAGCTTAGTGACCCTGCTAGGCACAGATACGCAGTATTTT. This encodes CASSLVTLLGTDTQYF. Looking up the rest from reference TRBV7-9 and TRBJ2-3 gives the full variable domain: DTGVSQNPRHKITKRGQNVTFRCDPISEHNRLYWYRQTLGQGPEFLTYFQNEAQLEKSRLLSDRFSAERPKGSFSTLEIQRTEQGDSAMYLCASSLVTLLGTDTQYFGPGTRLTVL.

The rearrangement uses TRBV7-9 and TRBJ1-1; D uncertain. There are 11 residues in the CDR3. The V end was cut by 4 bases, the J end by 2 bases, with 2 bases between. Looked up from germline, CDR1 is SEHNR and CDR2 is FQNEAQ (reference sequence). DNA of the CDR3: TGTGCCAGCAGCTCTAACACTGAAGCTTTCTTT. It encodes CASSSNTEAFF.

This chain joins TRBV27 and TRBJ2-4, with D uncertain. The CDR3 extends over 13 amino acids. The V gene lost 6 bases and the J gene lost 2 bases, with 8 bases spanning the gap. Germline V CDR1 and CDR2: MNHEY, SMNVEV (reference sequence). The CDR3 nucleotides are TGTGCCAGCAGACCCGGGTCCAAAAACATTCAGTACTTC. This encodes CASRPGSKNIQYF.

The chain carries TRBV7-8 and TRBJ2-1, with 10 bases that match TRBD1. The CDR3 spans 15 residues. Trimming removed 3 bases from V and 9 bases from J; junction bases left unmatched: 8. Germline assignment: CDR1 SGHVS and CDR2 FQNEAQ. The CDR3, as DNA: TGTGCCAGCAGCTTCACCCACGGACAGGGGGGTGAGCAGTTCTTC. Translated, it gives CASSFTHGQGGEQFF.

The genes are TRBV6-4 and TRBJ1-1; D might be TRBD1 (5 bases). With 5 bases removed from V and 1 base from J, the gap between germline ends came to 8 bases. This CDR3 comprises 13 residues. Germline V gives CDR1 MRHNA, CDR2 SNTAGT. DNA for the CDR3: TGTGCCAGCAGTTTGACAGCGAACACTGAAGCTTTCTTT. Translation: CASSLTANTEAFF.

The table lists this clone with a count of one. V is TRBV7-2 and J is TRBJ2-2; 7 bases fit TRBD1. This CDR3 is 15 amino acids long. After removal of 5 bases from V and 4 bases from J, the junction contained 7 bases not matched to a gene. In germline, CDR1 is SGHTA, CDR2 FQGNSA. The CDR3 protein is CASSQNSGGTGELFF. DNA of the CDR3: TGTGCCAGCAGCCAAAACTCAGGGGGCACCGGGGAGCTGTTTTTT.

This clone was recorded once. V usage is TRBV18 and J usage is TRBJ2-1; 13 bases are a match to TRBD2. The germline V gene has CDR1 KGHSH and CDR2 LQKENI. CDR3 size: 16 residues. J gave up 15 bases and V 3 bases, and 14 bases lay outside the gene matches. The CDR3 DNA reads as TGTGCCAGCTCACCGACTAGGACTAGCGGGGGAGTTTTCGGGTTCTTC. This encodes CASSPTRTSGGVFGFF.

The genes are TRBV27 and TRBJ1-1; 7 bases are shared with TRBD1. Germline assignment: CDR1 MNHEY and CDR2 SMNVEV (reference sequence). The CDR3 spans 13 residues. The V gene end was trimmed by 6 bases and the J gene end by 5 bases; junction bases not matched to a gene: 6. Here the CDR3 DNA reads TGTGCCAGCAGACTTGACAGGGTGACTGAAGCTTTCTTT. It specifies CASRLDRVTEAFF.

The CDR3: CASSLVSQGSHYEQYF. DNA of the CDR3: TGTGCCAGCAGCTTAGTATCGCAGGGGTCACACTACGAGCAGTACTTC. V gene TRBV7-6 combines with J gene TRBJ2-7, with D possibly being TRBD1 (6 bases). Germline values: CDR1 SGHVS, CDR2 FNYEAQ. V lost 1 base and J lost 3, with 16 bases in between. The CDR3 extends over 16 amino acids. Full variable domain (missing parts from reference TRBV7-6 and TRBJ2-7): GAGVSQSPRYKVTKRGQDVALRCDPISGHVSLYWYRQALGQGPEFLTYFNYEAQQDKSGLPNDRFSAERPEGSISTLTIQRTEQRDSAMYRCASSLVSQGSHYEQYFGPGTRLTVT.

The rearrangement joins TRBV6-5 to TRBJ1-5; D possibly corresponds to TRBD1 (6 bases). The CDR3 consists of 15 residues. V was clipped by 5 bases and J by 0 bases, with 11 bases between them. Germline-derived CDR1 and CDR2 are MNHEY and SVGAGI. The CDR3 region is CASSPNRVSNQPQHF. CDR3 coding DNA: TGTGCCAGCAGTCCAAACAGGGTTAGCAATCAGCCCCAGCATTTT.

The chain carries TRBV6-2 or TRBV6-3 and TRBJ1-2, with no clear D. The CDR3 has 13 amino acids. Germline CDR1 reads MNHEY; CDR2 reads SVGEGT. With 5 bases removed from V and 2 bases from J, the gap between germline ends came to 9 bases. The CDR3 loop reads CASSPTVNYGYTF. CDR3 bases: TGTGCCAGCAGTCCCACAGTGAACTATGGCTACACCTTC.

The chain recombines TRBV19 with TRBJ1-4, with 7 bases that match TRBD1. V shed 6 bases and J 8 bases; nucleotides not matched to a gene: 15. Germline V gives CDR1 LNHDA, CDR2 SQIVND (reference sequence). This CDR3 spans 16 amino acids. The CDR3 region has the DNA TGTGCCAGTAGCCCACGACAGGGCCCCGGTATGGAAAAACTGTTTTTT. This translates into CASSPRQGPGMEKLFF.

The rearrangement uses TRBV2 and TRBJ1-2, with 8 positions matching TRBD1. With 1 base clipped from V and 3 bases from J, the junction kept 4 bases outside the gene matches. The V gene's germline CDR1 is SNHLY and CDR2 FYNNEI. This CDR3 has 15 residues. The CDR3 nucleotides are TGTGCCAGCAGTGAAGGACAGGGGAGCCACTATGGCTACACCTTC. Amino acid sequence: CASSEGQGSHYGYTF. Full variable domain (rest looked up from reference TRBV2 and TRBJ1-2): EPEVTQTPSHQVTQMGQEVILRCVPISNHLYFYWYRQILGQKVEFLVSFYNNEISEKSEIFDDQFSVERPDGSNFTLKIRSTKLEDSAMYFCASSEGQGSHYGYTFGSGTRLTVV.

This sequence joins TRBV6-2 or TRBV6-3 and TRBJ2-1, with 15 bases aligning to TRBD2. J gave up 4 bases and V 4 bases, and 14 bases lay outside the gene matches. This CDR3 contains 20 residues. CDR1 is MNHEY, CDR2 SVGEGT, per germline. The CDR3 loop is CASSSSSFSGLAGGYNEQFF. The DNA for the CDR3 is TGTGCCAGCAGTTCCTCCTCGTTTTCGGGACTAGCGGGGGGATACAATGAGCAGTTCTTC.

The V and J genes are TRBV7-6 and TRBJ2-7, with 8 bases lining up with TRBD1. The V segment lost 5 bases and the J segment 2 bases; nucleotides outside the gene matches: 8. This CDR3 comprises 15 residues. Germline CDR1 is SGHVS and CDR2 is FNYEAQ. The CDR3 loop reads CASSPRTGPTYEQYF. The CDR3 bases are TGTGCCAGCAGCCCCCGGACAGGGCCGACCTACGAGCAGTACTTC.

This clone was detected once. The chain joins TRBV29-1 to TRBJ2-3; 9 bases agree with TRBD2. With V trimmed by 6 bases and J by 7 bases, 14 bases remained unmatched. Germline loops: CDR1 SQVTM, CDR2 ANQGSEA. The CDR3 length is 15 residues. CDR3 region: CSVPPDSGGTHTQYF. DNA for the CDR3: TGCAGCGTCCCACCAGATAGCGGGGGTACCCATACGCAGTATTTT.

There are a few counts of this clone. The gene calls are TRBV5-4 and TRBJ1-2; weak D call: TRBD1 (5 bases). The CDR3 consists of 13 residues. Germline V gives CDR1 SGHNT, CDR2 YYREEE (reference sequence). Trimming took 3 bases from V and 6 from J, leaving 12 bases between them. The CDR3 sequence: CASSSVGVNGYTF. CDR3 DNA sequence: TGTGCCAGCAGCTCGGTAGGGGTCAATGGCTACACCTTC.

This clone was seen once. This rearrangement joins TRBV14 to TRBJ1-2, with 8 bases fitting TRBD1. This CDR3 has 15 residues. CDR1 is SGHDN, CDR2 FVKESK, per germline. Trimming took 0 bases from V and 7 from J; bases not matched to a gene: 7. CDR3 DNA sequence: TGTGCCAGCAGCCAAGATAGGACAGGGAGAGGTGGCTACACCTTC. It specifies CASSQDRTGRGGYTF.

The V gene is TRBV3-1 (or the pseudogene TRBV3-2), the J gene TRBJ1-4; 8 nucleotides agree with TRBD1. The CDR3 consists of 15 residues. CDR1 is LGHDT and CDR2 is YNNKEL in the germline V gene (reference sequence). The junction had 4 bases not matched to a gene; V was cut back by 4 bases and J by 3 bases. CDR3 protein: CASSRTGQANEKLFF. CDR3 DNA sequence: TGTGCCAGCAGCCGGACAGGGCAGGCTAATGAAAAACTGTTTTTT.